This is a list of T cell receptor beta chains from one sample in a study of T cell responses to AZD1222 COVID-19 vaccine. Here immunoSEQ multiplex PCR was the method, and the copy in TCRdb shows in-frame clones only, minus some. The table has approximately 180,000 clones, 80% to 95% seen once; the top ten hold more than 0.85%. The sequencing here drew on peripheral blood, taken 28 days after the second dose of the MenACWY control vaccine. The receptor set was obtained from an adult who received the MenACWY meningococcal vaccine as a control. CDR3s include the opening cysteine and the closing phenylalanine or tryptophan. The order of the fields is V gene, J gene, CDR3 protein.

TRBV19	TRBJ1-5	CASSTQRGQAQPQHF
TRBV3-1/TRBV3-2	TRBJ1-1	CASSQAWKGNTEAFF
TRBV6-5	TRBJ1-6	CASSPGGMFGSPLHF
TRBV5-1	TRBJ1-5	CASSKTPGQNQPQHF
TRBV19	TRBJ1-1	CASSIGRTEAFF
TRBV27	TRBJ1-2	CASRQLEPNYGYTF
TRBV5-1	TRBJ2-7	CASRRAGVPSHEQYF
TRBV24-1	TRBJ1-2	CATSDRGQNYGYTF
TRBV5-1	TRBJ1-4	CASSLGRGRNEKLFF
TRBV7-2	TRBJ1-1	CASSPGRAGLVNTEAFF
TRBV11-2	TRBJ1-6	CASSLDRHSPLHF
TRBV21-1	TRBJ1-4	CASSGTVRKLFF
TRBV5-1	TRBJ1-3	CASSSGTGNSGNTIYF
TRBV29-1	TRBJ2-1	CSVHRTGTNEQFF
TRBV9	TRBJ2-3	CASSASVVTDTQYF
TRBV12-3/TRBV12-4	TRBJ1-4	CASSLVNNEKLFF
TRBV27	TRBJ2-3	CASSPVSSPLAGYF
TRBV27	TRBJ2-3	CASRTSTDTQYF
TRBV4-1	TRBJ2-7	CASSQVGQGSYEQYF
TRBV10-2	TRBJ2-1	CASRASGGTNNEQFF
TRBV7-2	TRBJ1-2	CASSLVGYGYTF
TRBV7-6	TRBJ1-1	CASSRQGGPLGNTEAFF
TRBV7-2	TRBJ1-5	CASSLVGRMANQPQHF
TRBV7-2	TRBJ2-1	CASSLGGSLTGRIHNEQFF
TRBV11-2	TRBJ1-1	CASSEGAHRENTEAFF
TRBV3-1/TRBV3-2	TRBJ1-1	CASSQGTVVNTEAFF
TRBV3-1/TRBV3-2	TRBJ2-1	CASSQGLGSGLNEQFF
TRBV6-5	TRBJ2-7	CASRLTYEQYF
TRBV7-2	TRBJ2-5	CASSLVGGTGETQYF
TRBV12-1	TRBJ2-6	CASSFVGTGGSGANVLTF
TRBV27	TRBJ1-6	CASSKGQGFSSKPPLHF
TRBV18	TRBJ2-1	CASSSGQGQYNEQFF
TRBV5-5	TRBJ2-3	CASSSRGGGAGDTQYF
TRBV19	TRBJ1-1	CASRYPGEMNTEAFF
TRBV5-1	TRBJ1-4	CASSLTGGNEKLFF
TRBV5-1	TRBJ1-3	CASSSGQESGNTIYF
TRBV28	TRBJ2-7	CASSLNYPYEQYF
TRBV5-1	TRBJ2-3	CASSQTGASTDTQYF
TRBV3-1/TRBV3-2	TRBJ1-1	CASSRGGAEAFF
TRBV10-2	TRBJ1-2	CASRGGVLNYGYTF
TRBV28	TRBJ2-1	CASLAGGARSYNEQFF
TRBV6-5	TRBJ1-2	CASSSTTGSYGYTF
TRBV5-1	TRBJ1-6	CASSPGSGDTYNSPLHF
TRBV27	TRBJ1-1	CASSLNGWVAEAFF
TRBV5-1	TRBJ1-4	CASRQGNEKLFF
TRBV2	TRBJ2-6	CASKFGDSGANVLTF
TRBV5-4	TRBJ1-2	CASSSGVGSTYGYTF
TRBV3-1/TRBV3-2	TRBJ1-3	CASTQGLRGNTIYF
TRBV20-1	TRBJ1-5	CSASRPLGMNQPQHF
TRBV19	TRBJ1-2	CASSFDGGYTF
TRBV7-9	TRBJ2-3	CASSLYTSTDTQYF
TRBV3-1/TRBV3-2	TRBJ2-5	CASSPGRKTQYF
TRBV5-1	TRBJ2-5	CASSLYGQETQYF
TRBV30	TRBJ2-2	CAWSVVPLGTGELFF